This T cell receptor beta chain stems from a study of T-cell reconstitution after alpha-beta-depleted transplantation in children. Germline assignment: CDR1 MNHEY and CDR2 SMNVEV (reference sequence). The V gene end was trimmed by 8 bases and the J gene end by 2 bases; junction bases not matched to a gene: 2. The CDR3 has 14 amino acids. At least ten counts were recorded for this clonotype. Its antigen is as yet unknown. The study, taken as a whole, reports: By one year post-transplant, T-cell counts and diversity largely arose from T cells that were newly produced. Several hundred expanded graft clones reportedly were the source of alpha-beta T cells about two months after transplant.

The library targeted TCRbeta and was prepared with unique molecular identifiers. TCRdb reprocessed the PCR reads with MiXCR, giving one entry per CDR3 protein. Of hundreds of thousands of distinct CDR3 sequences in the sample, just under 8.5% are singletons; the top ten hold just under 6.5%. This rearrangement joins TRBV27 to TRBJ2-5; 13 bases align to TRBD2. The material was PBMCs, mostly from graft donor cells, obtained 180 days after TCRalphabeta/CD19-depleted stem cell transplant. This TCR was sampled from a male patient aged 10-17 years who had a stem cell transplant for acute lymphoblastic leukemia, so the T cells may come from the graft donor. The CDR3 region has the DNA TGTGCCAGCTGGGGACTAGCGGGGCAAGAGACCCAGTACTTC. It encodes CASWGLAGQETQYF.